These T cell receptor beta chains were read from a single sample in a study of T cells in Graves' hyperthyroidism and ophthalmopathy. Via MiXCR, TCRdb re-called the multiplex PCR reads, giving one row per CDR3 protein. The repertoire includes about 98,000 distinct CDR3 sequences, 40% of them detected once, and roughly 10% sits in the top ten. The sequenced sample was peripheral blood or thyroid tissue (not recorded which). The receptors come from a woman in her 30s with Graves' hyperthyroidism. The CDR3 runs from the conserved cysteine through the conserved F or W. The D gene is left open where the match is weak. Size values are once, few and many counts, or a class for expanded clones, and some rows have none.

V gene: TRBV5-8; clone size: many; D gene: NA; J gene: TRBJ2-6; CDR3 protein: CASSYYRGSGANVLTF; CDR3 DNA: TGTGCCAGCAGCTACTATAGGGGGTCCGGGGCCAACGTCCTGACTTTC
V gene: TRBV5-1; clone size: many; D gene: TRBD1; J gene: TRBJ1-1; CDR3 protein: CASSLVGTGGTEAFF; CDR3 DNA: TGCGCCAGCAGCTTGGTTGGGACAGGGGGCACTGAAGCTTTCTTT
V gene: TRBV7-8; clone size: few; D gene: TRBD2; J gene: TRBJ2-1; CDR3 protein: CASSSDRTSSYNEQFF; CDR3 DNA: TGTGCCAGCAGTTCTGATCGGACTAGCTCATACAATGAGCAGTTCTTC
V gene: TRBV5-1; clone size: many; D gene: NA; J gene: TRBJ2-5; CDR3 protein: CASTETGQETQYF; CDR3 DNA: TGCGCCAGCACCGAGACAGGTCAAGAGACCCAGTACTTC
V gene: TRBV7-9; clone size: NA; D gene: NA; J gene: TRBJ2-5; CDR3 protein: CASLARETQYF; CDR3 DNA: TGTGCCAGCTTAGCGAGAGAGACCCAGTACTTC
V gene: TRBV7-3; clone size: many; D gene: NA; J gene: TRBJ2-2; CDR3 protein: CASSLTRANTGELFF; CDR3 DNA: TGTGCCAGCAGCCTCACGAGGGCGAACACCGGGGAGCTGTTTTTT
V gene: TRBV12-3/TRBV12-4; clone size: NA; D gene: TRBD1; J gene: TRBJ2-5; CDR3 protein: CASSRIQGARYF; CDR3 DNA: TGTGCCAGCAGCCGTATACAGGGGGCCCGGTACTTC
V gene: TRBV15; clone size: NA; D gene: TRBD1; J gene: TRBJ1-2; CDR3 protein: CATSRAGTGTSYGYTF; CDR3 DNA: TGTGCCACCAGCAGAGCTGGGACAGGGACCAGCTATGGCTACACCTTC
V gene: TRBV7-9; clone size: once; D gene: TRBD1; J gene: TRBJ1-5; CDR3 protein: CASSLVGTGDQPQHF; CDR3 DNA: TGTGCCAGCAGCTTAGTGGGGACAGGGGATCAGCCCCAGCATTTT
V gene: TRBV6-1; clone size: many; D gene: NA; J gene: TRBJ1-2; CDR3 protein: CASSEIGIGYGYTF; CDR3 DNA: TGTGCCAGCAGTGAAATAGGGATAGGCTATGGCTACACCTTC
V gene: TRBV30; clone size: many; D gene: NA; J gene: TRBJ2-7; CDR3 protein: CALIDRYYEQYF; CDR3 DNA: TGTGCCCTGATAGACAGGTACTACGAGCAGTACTTC
V gene: TRBV7-9; clone size: NA; D gene: NA; J gene: TRBJ1-1; CDR3 protein: CASSLVLALNTEAFF; CDR3 DNA: TGTGCCAGCAGCTTAGTGTTAGCCCTGAACACTGAAGCTTTCTTT
V gene: TRBV2; clone size: many; D gene: NA; J gene: TRBJ2-7; CDR3 protein: CASSVSRGKAEQYF; CDR3 DNA: TGTGCCAGCAGTGTTTCCAGGGGTAAGGCCGAGCAGTACTTC
V gene: TRBV10-3; clone size: NA; D gene: TRBD1; J gene: TRBJ2-5; CDR3 protein: CATSGQGAVETQYF; CDR3 DNA: TGTGCCACCTCCGGACAGGGGGCTGTAGAGACCCAGTACTTC
V gene: TRBV28; clone size: many; D gene: NA; J gene: TRBJ2-2; CDR3 protein: CASSPGTGELFF; CDR3 DNA: TGTGCCAGCAGCCCCGGGACCGGGGAGCTGTTTTTT
V gene: TRBV28; clone size: many; D gene: NA; J gene: TRBJ1-4; CDR3 protein: CASNEGREKLFF; CDR3 DNA: TGTGCCAGCAACGAGGGGCGGGAAAAACTGTTTTTT
V gene: TRBV20-1; clone size: once; D gene: TRBD1; J gene: TRBJ2-5; CDR3 protein: CSAKQGTGGQETQYF; CDR3 DNA: TGCAGTGCTAAGCAGGGGACAGGGGGCCAAGAGACCCAGTACTTC
V gene: TRBV12-3/TRBV12-4; clone size: few; D gene: TRBD1; J gene: TRBJ2-7; CDR3 protein: CASSSPDRGLSYEQYF; CDR3 DNA: TGTGCCAGCAGTTCCCCGGACAGGGGACTTTCCTACGAGCAGTACTTC
V gene: TRBV20-1; clone size: many; D gene: NA; J gene: TRBJ1-5; CDR3 protein: CSASGGGGLKQPQHF; CDR3 DNA: TGCAGTGCTTCGGGGGGGGGCGGACTCAAGCAGCCCCAGCATTTT
V gene: TRBV7-8; clone size: NA; D gene: TRBD2; J gene: TRBJ2-5; CDR3 protein: CASSRTSEGETQYF; CDR3 DNA: TGTGCCAGCAGCAGAACTAGCGAGGGGGAGACCCAGTACTTC
V gene: TRBV11-2; clone size: NA; D gene: NA; J gene: TRBJ2-7; CDR3 protein: CASSLVGLGSYEQYF; CDR3 DNA: TGTGCCAGCAGCTTAGTAGGACTGGGGTCCTACGAGCAGTACTTC
V gene: TRBV25-1; clone size: many; D gene: NA; J gene: TRBJ2-7; CDR3 protein: CASSDPAAGYYEQYF; CDR3 DNA: TGTGCCAGCAGTGATCCCGCGGCGGGCTACTACGAGCAGTACTTC
V gene: TRBV7-9; clone size: many; D gene: NA; J gene: TRBJ2-7; CDR3 protein: CASSMGVHEQYF; CDR3 DNA: TGTGCCAGCAGCATGGGGGTCCACGAGCAGTACTTC
V gene: TRBV28; clone size: NA; D gene: TRBD1; J gene: TRBJ1-2; CDR3 protein: CAGSNSNRGLGYTF; CDR3 DNA: TGTGCCGGCAGTAACTCTAACAGGGGGCTTGGCTACACCTTC
V gene: TRBV6-6; clone size: few; D gene: TRBD2; J gene: TRBJ2-3; CDR3 protein: CASSRTSGKDTQYF; CDR3 DNA: TGTGCCAGCAGTCGGACTAGCGGGAAAGATACGCAGTATTTT
V gene: TRBV10-1; clone size: many; D gene: NA; J gene: TRBJ2-3; CDR3 protein: CASSVGRQDTQYF; CDR3 DNA: TGCGCCAGCAGTGTAGGACGACAGGATACGCAGTATTTT
V gene: TRBV9; clone size: few; D gene: TRBD1; J gene: TRBJ1-2; CDR3 protein: CASSPGTGGEGYGYTF; CDR3 DNA: TGTGCCAGCAGCCCCGGGACAGGGGGCGAGGGCTATGGCTACACCTTC
V gene: TRBV7-9; clone size: many; D gene: NA; J gene: TRBJ2-7; CDR3 protein: CASSNPSLVWDEQYF; CDR3 DNA: TGTGCCAGCAGTAATCCAAGCCTCGTGTGGGACGAGCAGTACTTC
V gene: TRBV2; clone size: NA; D gene: NA; J gene: TRBJ2-3; CDR3 protein: CASIGTTTVTDTQYF; CDR3 DNA: TGTGCCAGCATCGGGACAACCACAGTCACAGATACGCAGTATTTT
V gene: TRBV13; clone size: many; D gene: NA; J gene: TRBJ1-4; CDR3 protein: CASSLGRSNEKLFF; CDR3 DNA: TGTGCCAGCAGCTTAGGTCGATCTAATGAAAAACTGTTTTTT
V gene: TRBV15; clone size: NA; D gene: NA; J gene: TRBJ1-1; CDR3 protein: CAPWGGERSTEAFF; CDR3 DNA: TGTGCCCCATGGGGAGGGGAAAGGAGCACCGAAGCTTTCTTT
V gene: TRBV3-1; clone size: many; D gene: NA; J gene: TRBJ2-2; CDR3 protein: CASSPRTITGELFF; CDR3 DNA: TGTGCCAGCAGCCCCCGAACTATCACCGGGGAGCTGTTTTTT
V gene: TRBV11-2; clone size: many; D gene: NA; J gene: TRBJ2-7; CDR3 protein: CASIGQRKGVEQYF; CDR3 DNA: TGTGCCAGCATAGGACAGAGGAAGGGTGTCGAGCAGTACTTC
V gene: TRBV7-3; clone size: NA; D gene: NA; J gene: TRBJ1-6; CDR3 protein: CASSPSWTMGTPPHF; CDR3 DNA: TGTGCCAGCAGCCCTTCCTGGACAATGGGTACACCCCCCCACTTT
V gene: TRBV28; clone size: NA; D gene: TRBD1; J gene: TRBJ1-1; CDR3 protein: CASTILEGTVNTEAFF; CDR3 DNA: TGTGCCAGCACAATTCTAGAGGGGACAGTGAACACTGAAGCTTTCTTT
V gene: TRBV2; clone size: many; D gene: TRBD2; J gene: TRBJ2-7; CDR3 protein: CASNEGGPREQYF; CDR3 DNA: TGTGCCAGCAACGAGGGAGGGCCGCGGGAGCAGTACTTC
V gene: TRBV28; clone size: many; D gene: NA; J gene: TRBJ1-3; CDR3 protein: CASSLSGLGNTIYF; CDR3 DNA: TGTGCCAGCAGTTTATCAGGGCTTGGAAACACCATATATTTT
V gene: TRBV7-9; clone size: many; D gene: NA; J gene: TRBJ2-7; CDR3 protein: CASSSSGASYEQYF; CDR3 DNA: TGTGCCAGCAGTTCGTCGGGGGCCTCCTACGAGCAGTACTTC
V gene: TRBV7-8; clone size: many; D gene: TRBD2; J gene: TRBJ2-7; CDR3 protein: CASSLLPAGGPDEQYF; CDR3 DNA: TGTGCCAGCAGCCTCCTGCCGGCGGGAGGGCCCGACGAGCAGTACTTC
V gene: TRBV9; clone size: many; D gene: NA; J gene: TRBJ2-7; CDR3 protein: CASSVDPDGSEQYF; CDR3 DNA: TGTGCCAGCAGCGTAGACCCAGACGGATCCGAGCAGTACTTC
V gene: TRBV11-2; clone size: many; D gene: NA; J gene: TRBJ1-6; CDR3 protein: CASSLRGVYNSPLHF; CDR3 DNA: TGTGCCAGCAGCTTACGGGGGGTCTATAATTCACCCCTCCACTTT
V gene: TRBV24-1; clone size: many; D gene: NA; J gene: TRBJ2-2; CDR3 protein: CATSDPDYWAGELFF; CDR3 DNA: TGTGCCACCAGTGACCCCGACTACTGGGCCGGGGAGCTATTTTTT
V gene: TRBV2; clone size: NA; D gene: TRBD1; J gene: TRBJ1-6; CDR3 protein: CASSQQGQSPLHF; CDR3 DNA: TGTGCCAGCAGCCAACAGGGGCAATCACCCCTCCACTTT
V gene: TRBV20-1; clone size: medium-sized; D gene: NA; J gene: TRBJ1-5; CDR3 protein: CSSKGRGQPQHF; CDR3 DNA: TGCAGTTCTAAGGGAAGAGGTCAGCCCCAGCATTTT
V gene: TRBV15; clone size: many; D gene: NA; J gene: TRBJ1-2; CDR3 protein: CATSRDRGVSGGYTF; CDR3 DNA: TGTGCCACCAGCAGAGATCGGGGGGTGTCGGGCGGCTACACCTTC
V gene: TRBV28; clone size: NA; D gene: NA; J gene: TRBJ2-6; CDR3 protein: CASNRAEYGANVLTF; CDR3 DNA: TGTGCCAGCAACCGAGCCGAGTATGGGGCCAACGTCCTGACTTTC
V gene: TRBV2; clone size: few; D gene: TRBD1; J gene: TRBJ1-5; CDR3 protein: CASSLEPSGTGNNQPQHF; CDR3 DNA: TGTGCCAGCAGCTTGGAGCCTTCCGGGACAGGGAACAATCAGCCCCAGCATTTT
V gene: TRBV5-1; clone size: once; D gene: NA; J gene: TRBJ2-3; CDR3 protein: CASSAWGAWTDTQYF; CDR3 DNA: TGCGCCAGCAGCGCGTGGGGGGCCTGGACAGATACGCAGTATTTT
V gene: TRBV4-1; clone size: many; D gene: NA; J gene: TRBJ1-2; CDR3 protein: CASSYTTGNYGYTF; CDR3 DNA: TGCGCCAGCAGCTATACGACGGGGAACTATGGCTACACCTTC
V gene: TRBV6-5; clone size: NA; D gene: NA; J gene: TRBJ2-3; CDR3 protein: CASSYSTIRTDTQYF; CDR3 DNA: TGTGCCAGCAGTTACTCGACTATCCGCACAGATACGCAGTATTTT
V gene: TRBV10-3; clone size: NA; D gene: TRBD1; J gene: TRBJ1-1; CDR3 protein: CAISKQGADTEAFF; CDR3 DNA: TGTGCCATCAGTAAACAGGGGGCCGACACTGAAGCTTTCTTT
V gene: TRBV9; clone size: many; D gene: NA; J gene: TRBJ1-5; CDR3 protein: CASSRGGARDQPQHF; CDR3 DNA: TGTGCCAGCAGCCGCGGGGGGGCGAGAGATCAGCCCCAGCATTTT
V gene: TRBV11-2; clone size: many; D gene: TRBD1; J gene: TRBJ1-5; CDR3 protein: CASSQGAAQPQHF; CDR3 DNA: TGTGCCAGCAGCCAGGGGGCAGCTCAGCCCCAGCATTTT
V gene: TRBV12-3/TRBV12-4; clone size: NA; D gene: TRBD2; J gene: TRBJ2-3; CDR3 protein: CASRTSGPADTQYF; CDR3 DNA: TGTGCCAGCAGGACTAGCGGGCCTGCGGATACGCAGTATTTT
V gene: TRBV7-8; clone size: many; D gene: NA; J gene: TRBJ1-5; CDR3 protein: CASSLVYTSNQPQHF; CDR3 DNA: TGTGCCAGCAGCTTGGTCTACACTAGCAATCAGCCCCAGCATTTT